The 2 T cell receptor beta chains reported below all come from one sample, sequenced in a study of shared T cell receptors in the human thymus. Method: immunoSEQ multiplex PCR; TCRdb's copy keeps in-frame clones and lacks some. The repertoire holds hundreds of thousands of clones, roughly 90% seen once, with 0.01% in the top ten. The sample also formed part of further work on human thymus T cells.

What was sequenced was thymocytes. Receptor source: a boy less than two years old with a congenital heart defect.

This chain connects TRBV19 to TRBJ2-4; TRBD2 agrees at 11 bases. Germline V lookup: CDR1 LNHDA, CDR2 SQIVND (reference sequence). CDR3 length: 21 amino acids. V gave up 0 bases and J gave up 0 bases; unmatched junction bases: 13. DNA for the CDR3: TGTGCCAGTAGTATAGAAGTCTTAGCGGGAGGGCCCACATTAGCCAAAAACATTCAGTACTTC. This encodes CASSIEVLAGGPTLAKNIQYF. Together with reference TRBV19 and TRBJ2-4, the CDR3 gives the full variable domain: DGGITQSPKYLFRKEGQNVTLSCEQNLNHDAMYWYRQDPGQGLRLIYYSQIVNDFQKGDIAEGYSVSREKKESFPLTVTSAQKNPTAFYLCASSIEVLAGGPTLAKNIQYFGAGTRLSVL.

The chain carries TRBV10-3 and TRBJ2-7, with a tentative D call TRBD1 (6 bases). The CDR3 sequence is 14 residues long. Germline lookup yields CDR1 ENHRY and CDR2 SYGVKD. Trimming took off 3 bases at V and 2 bases at J, with 11 bases between the two ends. CDR3: CAISERDNAYEQYF. The CDR3 DNA follows: TGTGCCATCAGTGAACGGGACAACGCCTACGAGCAGTACTTC.